These 2 T cell receptor beta chains were sequenced from one sample in a study of T-cell memory formation after mild COVID-19. TCRdb independently ran MiXCR on the 5' RACE reads; one entry per CDR3 protein. The sample includes hundreds of thousands of distinct CDR3 sequences, around 21% of them seen just once. Source material: PBMCs or a T cell subset sorted from them (not recorded which). These receptors were obtained from an adult woman who had mild COVID-19 (a few samples of this study predate the infection). Cell type and time point are not known.

The V and J genes are TRBV7-9 and TRBJ2-1; D unresolved. This CDR3 contains 16 residues. Per germline, CDR1 SEHNR and CDR2 FQNEAQ (reference sequence). V shed 1 base and J shed 6 bases, with 16 bases lying between them. The CDR3 loop is CASSLGPRLVTNEQFF. The DNA of the CDR3 is TGTGCCAGCAGCTTAGGGCCAAGACTCGTGACCAATGAGCAGTTCTTC.

This clonotype was seen many times. The J gene is TRBJ2-2, the V gene TRBV2; D call uncertain. Trimming pared 6 bases from V and 6 bases from J, leaving 5 bases between. Looked up from germline, CDR1 is SNHLY and CDR2 is FYNNEI. The CDR3 extends over 11 amino acids. The DNA of the CDR3 is TGTGCCAGCAGAGCGCCCGGGGAGCTGTTTTTT. It is translated as CASRAPGELFF.